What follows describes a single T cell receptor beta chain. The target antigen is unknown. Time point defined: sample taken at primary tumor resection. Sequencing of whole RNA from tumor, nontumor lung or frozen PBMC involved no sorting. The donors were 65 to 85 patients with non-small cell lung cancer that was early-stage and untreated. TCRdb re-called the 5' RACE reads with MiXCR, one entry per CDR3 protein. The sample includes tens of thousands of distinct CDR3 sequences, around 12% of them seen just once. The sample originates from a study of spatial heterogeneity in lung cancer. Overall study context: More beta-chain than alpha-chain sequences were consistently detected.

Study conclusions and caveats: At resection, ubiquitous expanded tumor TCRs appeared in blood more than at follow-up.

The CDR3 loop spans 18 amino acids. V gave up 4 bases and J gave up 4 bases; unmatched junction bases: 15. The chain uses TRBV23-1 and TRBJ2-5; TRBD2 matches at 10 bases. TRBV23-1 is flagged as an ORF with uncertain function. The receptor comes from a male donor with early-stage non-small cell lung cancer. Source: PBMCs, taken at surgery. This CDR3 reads CASSLIMEQSGRAETQYF. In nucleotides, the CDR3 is TGCGCCAGCAGTCTGATAATGGAACAGAGCGGGAGGGCAGAGACCCAGTACTTC.